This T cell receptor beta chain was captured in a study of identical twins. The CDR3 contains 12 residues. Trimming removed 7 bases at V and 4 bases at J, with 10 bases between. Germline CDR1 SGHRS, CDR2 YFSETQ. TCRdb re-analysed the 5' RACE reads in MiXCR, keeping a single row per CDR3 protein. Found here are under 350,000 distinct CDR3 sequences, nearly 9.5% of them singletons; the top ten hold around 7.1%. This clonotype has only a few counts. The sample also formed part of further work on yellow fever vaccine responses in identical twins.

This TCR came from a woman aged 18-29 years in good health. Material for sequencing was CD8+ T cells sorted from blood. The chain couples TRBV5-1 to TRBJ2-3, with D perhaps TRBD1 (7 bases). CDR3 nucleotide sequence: TGCGCCAGCGACAGGGAGGCAGATACGCAGTATTTT. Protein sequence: CASDREADTQYF.